The clone carrying this T cell receptor beta chain came up a few times. Assay used: immunoSEQ multiplex PCR; TCRdb lists only in-frame clones, some missing. This sample has about 6,400 clones; over 70% occur once, and the top ten carry 5.5% to 9%. The CDR3 spans 18 residues. From germline, CDR1 is SNHLY and CDR2 FYNNEI. V lost 5 bases and J lost 0; bases outside the gene matches: 11. These data originate in a study of chemoradiotherapy in HPV16-positive cancers. The chain uses TRBV2 and TRBJ1-4; 8 bases align to TRBD1. Specimen: tumor tissue, collected from a patient who underwent chemoradiotherapy. This TCR came from a human donor with HPV-associated anogenital cancer. This CDR3 is CASSWNRGSPSTNEKLFF. The CDR3 nucleotides read TGTGCCAGCAGTTGGAACAGGGGGAGTCCTTCAACTAATGAAAAACTGTTTTTT.